The 8 T cell receptor beta chains below come from one sample, sequenced in a study of OX40 agonist ivuxolimab in advanced cancers. Method: immunoSEQ multiplex PCR; TCRdb's copy keeps in-frame clones and lacks some. The profile shows around 61,000 clones, roughly 80% of them singletons. Material: CD4+ or CD8+ T cells sorted from blood, obtained in a trial of the OX40 agonist ivuxolimab. The receptors derive from an adult with an advanced solid tumor such as melanoma, head and neck, liver or kidney cancer.

This clone has a single count. The genes are TRBV27 and TRBJ2-5; D is possibly TRBD2 (5 bases). The CDR3 has 15 amino acids. Trimming took off 2 bases at V and 2 bases at J, with 12 bases between the two ends. CDR1 and CDR2 from the germline V gene are MNHEY and SMNVEV (reference sequence). CDR3 sequence (DNA): TGTGCCAGCAGTTTAGTGGCGGGCATACAAGAGACCCAGTACTTC. Translated: CASSLVAGIQETQYF.

The chain has TRBV19 and TRBJ2-4, with a possible D match to TRBD2 (6 bases). CDR1 and CDR2 (germline): LNHDA, SQIVND (reference sequence). Deletions cut 3 bases from V and 9 bases from J, with 12 bases between. CDR3 length: 13 residues. CDR3 coding DNA: TGTGCCAGTAGTATCCCCCCCGGGGGCATTCAGTACTTC. Translating it yields CASSIPPGGIQYF.

This chain connects TRBV6-5 to TRBJ2-3; D assignment may be TRBD1 or TRBD2 (5 bases each). Germline-derived CDR1 and CDR2 are MNHEY and SVGAGI. There are 14 residues in the CDR3. V was pared by 7 bases and J by 0 bases, with 11 bases between. For the CDR3, the DNA is TGTGCCAGCAAGTTGGGGGATAGCACAGATACGCAGTATTTT. Translation gives CASKLGDSTDTQYF.

The CDR3 DNA sequence: TGTGCCAGCAGCCCCACAGGGGGGGAGACCCAGTACTTC. It codes for CASSPTGGETQYF. The chain links TRBV5-6 to TRBJ2-5, with 8 bases matching TRBD1. V was clipped by 4 bases and J by 5 bases; unmatched bases: 4. The CDR3 is 13 amino acids. Germline V gene data show CDR1 as SGHDT and CDR2 as YYEEEE.

This clone was detected once. One end of the junction fails to match germline, which may point to a read error. The CDR3 sequence: CASRRDRSSEQYF. In nucleotides, the CDR3 is TGTGCCAGTAGACGGGACAGGTCCTCCGAGCAGTACTTC. V usage is TRBV19 and J usage is TRBJ2-7; the match to TRBD1 covers 8 bases. CDR3 size: 13 residues. Germline V CDR1 and CDR2: LNHDA, SQIVND (reference sequence).

The rearrangement links TRBV19 to TRBJ2-2; either TRBD1 or TRBD2 may supply D (6 bases each). Trimming shortened V by 7 bases and J by 0 bases, and 12 bases separated the two germline ends. CDR1 LNHDA and CDR2 SQIVND come from the germline V gene (reference sequence). The CDR3 totals 15 residues. The CDR3 region is CASTFRGANTGELFF. The DNA of the CDR3 is TGTGCCAGTACGTTTAGGGGGGCGAACACCGGGGAGCTGTTTTTT.

This chain connects TRBV2 to TRBJ2-1; TRBD2 matches at 9 bases. Germline CDR1 and CDR2: SNHLY and FYNNEI. The CDR3 is 16 amino acids. The V segment lost 4 bases and the J segment 0 bases; nucleotides outside the gene matches: 4. CDR3 amino acids: CASSGLADSSYNEQFF. CDR3 nucleotide sequence: TGTGCCAGCAGTGGACTAGCGGACAGCTCCTACAATGAGCAGTTCTTC.

The chain couples TRBV5-1 to TRBJ1-4; D unclear. This CDR3 has 15 residues. With 0 bases removed from V and 5 bases from J, the gap between germline ends came to 11 bases. Germline V gives CDR1 SGHRS, CDR2 YFSETQ. The CDR3: CASSLARGGNEKLFF. The CDR3 coding sequence is TGCGCCAGCAGCTTGGCCCGGGGAGGGAATGAAAAACTGTTTTTT.